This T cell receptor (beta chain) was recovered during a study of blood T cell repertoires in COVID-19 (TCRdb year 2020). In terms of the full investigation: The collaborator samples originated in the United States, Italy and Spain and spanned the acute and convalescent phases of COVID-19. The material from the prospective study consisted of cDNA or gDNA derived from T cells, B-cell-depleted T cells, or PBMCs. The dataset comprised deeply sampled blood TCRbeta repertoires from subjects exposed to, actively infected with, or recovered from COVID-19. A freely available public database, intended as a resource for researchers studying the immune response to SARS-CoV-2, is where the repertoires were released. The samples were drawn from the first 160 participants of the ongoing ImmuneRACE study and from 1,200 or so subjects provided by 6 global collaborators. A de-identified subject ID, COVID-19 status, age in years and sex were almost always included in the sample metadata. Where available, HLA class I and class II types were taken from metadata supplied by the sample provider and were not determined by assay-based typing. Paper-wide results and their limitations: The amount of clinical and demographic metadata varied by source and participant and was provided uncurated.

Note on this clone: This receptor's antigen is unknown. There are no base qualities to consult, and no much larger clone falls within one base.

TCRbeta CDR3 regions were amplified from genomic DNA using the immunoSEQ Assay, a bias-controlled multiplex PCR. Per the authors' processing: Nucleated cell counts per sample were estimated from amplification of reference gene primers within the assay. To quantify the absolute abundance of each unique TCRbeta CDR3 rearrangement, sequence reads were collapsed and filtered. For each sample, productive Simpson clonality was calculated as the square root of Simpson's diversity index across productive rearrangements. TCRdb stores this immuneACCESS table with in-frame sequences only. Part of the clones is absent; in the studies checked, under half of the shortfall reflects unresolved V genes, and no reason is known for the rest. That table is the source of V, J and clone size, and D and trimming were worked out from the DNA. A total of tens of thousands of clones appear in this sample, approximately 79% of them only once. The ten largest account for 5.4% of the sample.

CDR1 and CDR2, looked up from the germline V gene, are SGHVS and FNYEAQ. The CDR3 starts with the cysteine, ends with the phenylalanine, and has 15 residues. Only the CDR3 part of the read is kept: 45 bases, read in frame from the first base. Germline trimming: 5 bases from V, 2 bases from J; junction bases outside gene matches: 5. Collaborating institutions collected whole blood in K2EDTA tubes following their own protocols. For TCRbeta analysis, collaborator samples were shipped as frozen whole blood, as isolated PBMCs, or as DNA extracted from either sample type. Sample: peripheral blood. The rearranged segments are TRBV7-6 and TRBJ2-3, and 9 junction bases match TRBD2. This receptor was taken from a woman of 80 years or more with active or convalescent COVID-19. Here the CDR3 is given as CASSVSGGATDTQYF. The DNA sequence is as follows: TGTGCCAGCAGCGTTAGCGGGGGTGCCACAGATACGCAGTATTTT.